Below, 28 T cell receptor beta chains from the same sample are listed, as sequenced in a study of blood T cell repertoires in COVID-19. Produced via immunoSEQ multiplex PCR; TCRdb's table is partial and in-frame only. The sample records around 250,000 clones, roughly 84% being singletons. The material sequenced was peripheral blood. Receptor source: a woman aged 40 to 50 who had recovered from COVID-19.

This chain uses TRBV19 with TRBJ1-2; D unresolved. V was clipped by 4 bases and J by 4 bases, with 10 bases between them. The CDR3 has 13 residues. The germline V gene has CDR1 LNHDA and CDR2 SQIVND (reference sequence). CDR3 region: CASSRGQFYGYTF. The CDR3 nucleotides read TGTGCCAGTAGTAGAGGCCAATTCTATGGCTACACCTTC.

This sequence joins TRBV5-4 and TRBJ2-2, with D maybe TRBD1 (5 bases). The CDR3 length is 13 residues. The V and J ends lost 2 bases and 7 bases respectively, with 9 bases between them. CDR1 and CDR2 (germline): SGHNT, YYREEE (reference sequence). Here the CDR3 DNA reads TGTGCCAGCAGCTTTCGACAGAACGGGGAGCTGTTTTTT. This sequence encodes CASSFRQNGELFF.

The V and J genes are TRBV6-1 and TRBJ1-1; unclear D gene. V dropped 2 bases and J dropped 9 bases, with 13 bases sitting between them. CDR1 is MNHNS and CDR2 is SASEGT in the germline V gene. This CDR3 contains 13 residues. CDR3 sequence (DNA): TGTGCCAGCAGTGAAAAACAGAACCGGAAAGCTTTCTTT. It yields the protein CASSEKQNRKAFF.

V usage is TRBV6-5 and J usage is TRBJ1-2, with a possible D match to TRBD1 (6 bases). Germline V CDR1 and CDR2: MNHEY, SVGAGI. V gave up 4 bases and J gave up 8 bases, with 11 bases separating them. CDR3 size: 12 residues. Written as DNA, the CDR3 is TGTGCCAGCAGTTTCAACAGGGTCGGCTACACCTTC. The encoded protein is CASSFNRVGYTF.

This chain joins TRBV19 and TRBJ1-4; the D gene is possibly TRBD1 (6 bases). The CDR3 is made up of 15 amino acids. Germline CDR1 reads LNHDA; CDR2 reads SQIVND (reference sequence). The ends were cut back, 9 bases at V and 6 bases at J, with 20 bases in the middle. The CDR3 region is CASHTPEQGDEKLFF. Here the CDR3 DNA reads TGTGCCAGCCACACCCCGGAACAGGGAGATGAAAAACTGTTTTTT. Full variable domain (missing parts from reference TRBV19 and TRBJ1-4): DGGITQSPKYLFRKEGQNVTLSCEQNLNHDAMYWYRQDPGQGLRLIYYSQIVNDFQKGDIAEGYSVSREKKESFPLTVTSAQKNPTAFYLCASHTPEQGDEKLFFGSGTQLSVL.

CDR3 bases: TGTGCCAGCAGCAAGAGACTAGCGGGGGGCGGGGAGACCCAGTACTTC. Its translation: CASSKRLAGGGETQYF. This chain links TRBV5-4 with TRBJ2-5; 13 bases map to TRBD2. With 4 bases clipped from V and 5 bases from J, the junction kept 8 bases outside the gene matches. The CDR3 spans 16 residues. Germline V gene sequence: CDR1 SGHNT, CDR2 YYREEE (reference sequence).

The chain is built from TRBV2 and TRBJ2-7, with 8 bases matching TRBD1. Germline CDR1 is SNHLY and CDR2 is FYNNEI. The ends lost 6 bases at V and 7 bases at J; junction bases unmatched: 8. The CDR3 contains 13 residues. CDR3 DNA sequence: TGTGCCAGCAGAATCCAGGGGGCGAGGGAGCAGTACTTC. The encoded protein is CASRIQGAREQYF.

J is TRBJ1-3 and V is TRBV7-9; D unclear. Germline values: CDR1 SEHNR, CDR2 FQNEAQ (reference sequence). This CDR3 is 17 amino acids long. The V gene lost 2 bases and the J gene lost 0 bases, with 14 bases spanning the gap. CDR3 nucleotide sequence: TGTGCCAGCAGCTTACAGACAAGTGGAAGCTCTGGAAACACCATATATTTT. Translated: CASSLQTSGSSGNTIYF.

The genes are TRBV2 and TRBJ2-5; D gene unclear. The CDR3 is 12 amino acids. The ends were cut back, 5 bases at V and 5 bases at J, with 9 bases in the middle. Germline CDR1 is SNHLY and CDR2 is FYNNEI. CDR3 loop: CASSTQAETQYF. CDR3 DNA sequence: TGTGCCAGCAGTACCCAGGCGGAGACCCAGTACTTC.

This clone was observed a handful of times. The chain has TRBV5-5 and TRBJ2-7; a weak D match, TRBD2 (6 bases). The CDR3 is made up of 16 amino acids. V dropped 0 bases and J dropped 5 bases, with 18 bases sitting between them. Looked up from germline, CDR1 is SGHKS and CDR2 is YYEKEE (reference sequence). CDR3 in DNA: TGTGCCAGCAGCTTGGTTGGAGGGGTTAGAGTGGACGAGCAGTACTTC. Translated, it gives CASSLVGGVRVDEQYF.

The genes are TRBV12-3 or TRBV12-4 and TRBJ1-2, with D possibly matching TRBD1 (6 bases). Trimming stripped 7 bases from V and 6 bases from J, with 6 bases between. The CDR3 has 10 residues. CDR3 sequence (DNA): TGTGCCAGCACAGGGGATGGCTACACCTTC. Protein product: CASTGDGYTF.

A word on this clone: This may arise from a read error, as a much more abundant clone is one base away. The same CDR3 arises from other DNA sequences in this sample as well. The J gene is TRBJ2-1, the V gene TRBV5-1; D gene unclear. This CDR3 is 14 amino acids long. V was cut by 4 bases and J by 0 bases, with 8 bases left in between. Per germline, CDR1 SGHRS and CDR2 YFSETQ. The CDR3, as DNA: TGCGCCAGCAGCCCCTATAGCTCCTACAATGAGCAGTTCTTC. This translates into CASSPYSSYNEQFF.

The genes are TRBV3-1 (or the pseudogene TRBV3-2) and TRBJ1-2; a possible D gene is TRBD1 (5 bases). This CDR3 comprises 16 residues. CDR1 LGHDT and CDR2 YNNKEL come from the germline V gene (reference sequence). Trimming cost V 1 base and J 4 bases, with 16 bases left between them. The CDR3 loop reads CASSQAERQSLYGYTF. As DNA, the CDR3 is TGTGCCAGCAGCCAAGCCGAAAGACAGTCCCTCTATGGCTACACCTTC.

CDR3 DNA sequence: TGTGCCAGCAGTTTGCGACTTGGGACAGGAGGGAGTCAGCCCCAGCATTTT. Translated, it gives CASSLRLGTGGSQPQHF. The chain combines TRBV28 with TRBJ1-5; 8 bases agree with TRBD1. Germline values: CDR1 MDHEN, CDR2 SYDVKM. CDR3 length equals 17 residues. V was pared by 3 bases and J by 6 bases, with 13 bases of the junction left unmatched.

The chain joins TRBV6-5 to TRBJ1-1; weak D call: TRBD1 (6 bases). Trimming took off 3 bases at V and 4 bases at J, with 15 bases between the two ends. The CDR3 is 15 amino acids. Germline-derived CDR1 and CDR2 are MNHEY and SVGAGI. In nucleotides, the CDR3 is TGTGCCAGCAGTTATCGGGGAAGGGGGAGCACTGAAGCTTTCTTT. Translated, it gives CASSYRGRGSTEAFF.

The chain is built from TRBV5-1 and TRBJ2-3; 7 bases align to TRBD1. The CDR3 consists of 15 residues. V was pared by 3 bases and J by 6 bases, with 10 bases of the junction left unmatched. Germline values: CDR1 SGHRS, CDR2 YFSETQ. CDR3 sequence reads: CASSSTGTDADTQYF. The CDR3 DNA reads TGCGCCAGCAGCTCGACCGGGACAGATGCTGATACGCAGTATTTT.

The chain combines TRBV15 with TRBJ2-3, with D perhaps TRBD1 (5 bases). The V end lost 0 bases, the J end lost 5 bases, and 12 bases lay between the germline ends. Germline CDR1 reads LNHNV; CDR2 reads YYDKDF (reference sequence). This CDR3 is built from 15 residues. The CDR3 here is CATSRDSPREDTQYF. The CDR3 DNA is TGTGCCACCAGCAGAGACTCACCCAGGGAAGATACGCAGTATTTT.

The rearrangement joins TRBV24-1 to TRBJ1-2; 7 bases match TRBD1. Losses at the gene ends were 4 bases for V and 8 bases for J; bases not matched to a gene: 6. The germline V gene has CDR1 KGHDR and CDR2 SFDVKD. This CDR3 contains 13 residues. This chain's CDR3 is CATSDSRQGGYTF. The CDR3 coding sequence is TGTGCCACCAGTGACTCAAGACAGGGCGGCTACACCTTC.

The chain is built from TRBV4-1 and TRBJ2-2; D may be TRBD2 (5 bases). The CDR3 has 16 residues. V was shortened by 3 bases and J by 1 base, with 12 bases between the two germline ends. CDR1 and CDR2 from the germline V gene are MGHRA and YSYEKL. CDR3 in amino acids: CASSQRVLVNTGELFF. The CDR3 nucleotides are TGCGCCAGCAGCCAGAGGGTCTTGGTGAACACCGGGGAGCTGTTTTTT.

J is TRBJ1-1 and V is TRBV3-1 (or the pseudogene TRBV3-2); D not resolved. Looked up from germline, CDR1 is LGHDT and CDR2 is YNNKEL (reference sequence). CDR3 length equals 14 residues. The V end was cut by 2 bases, the J end by 4 bases, with 11 bases between. CDR3 protein: CASSQRGRGTEAFF. As DNA, the CDR3 is TGTGCCAGCAGCCAACGGGGTAGAGGCACTGAAGCTTTCTTT.

The chain is built from TRBV11-2 and TRBJ2-7, with TRBD2 as a possible D gene (5 bases). V was trimmed by 1 base and J by 3 bases, leaving 7 bases between them. Germline V CDR1 and CDR2: SGHAT, FQNNGV. The CDR3 has 13 residues. As DNA, the CDR3 is TGTGCCAGCAGCTTAGTCGAGGGCTACGAGCAGTACTTC. This gives the protein CASSLVEGYEQYF. Supplemented by reference TRBV11-2 and TRBJ2-7, the full variable domain reads EAGVAQSPRYKIIEKRQSVAFWCNPISGHATLYWYQQILGQGPKLLIQFQNNGVVDDSQLPKDRFSAERLKGVDSTLKIQPAKLEDSAVYLCASSLVEGYEQYFGPGTRLTVT.

The chain uses TRBV30 and TRBJ2-3, with 7 positions matching TRBD2. The germline V gene has CDR1 GTSNPN and CDR2 SVGIG (reference sequence). The trim removed 2 bases at V and 11 bases at J, leaving 7 bases unmatched. The length of the CDR3 is 12 residues. DNA of the CDR3: TGTGCCTGGAGTCCGCTCAGCGGGGAGCAGTATTTT. Protein: CAWSPLSGEQYF.

This clone showed up just once. The chain combines TRBV29-1 with TRBJ2-5; 11 positions agree with TRBD2. The CDR3 has 15 amino acids. CDR1 and CDR2 from the germline V gene are SQVTM and ANQGSEA. The V gene end was trimmed by 6 bases and the J gene end by 2 bases; junction bases not matched to a gene: 8. DNA for the CDR3: TGCAGCGTGATCCTAGCGGGGGGCTCTCAAGAGACCCAGTACTTC. This codes for CSVILAGGSQETQYF.

This chain connects TRBV29-1 to TRBJ2-7; perhaps TRBD2 as D (7 bases). Trimming pared 4 bases from V and 5 bases from J, leaving 12 bases between. Germline CDR1 is SQVTM and CDR2 is ANQGSEA. The CDR3 contains 12 residues. The CDR3 spells CSVVGGPNEQYF. CDR3 bases: TGCAGCGTTGTCGGGGGGCCCAACGAGCAGTACTTC.

This chain connects TRBV9 to TRBJ1-4, with 7 bases identical to TRBD1. V shed 3 bases, J shed 7 bases, and the junction held 6 bases outside the gene matches. Germline loops: CDR1 SGDLS, CDR2 YYNGEE. CDR3 length: 14 amino acids. The CDR3 DNA is TGTGCCAGCAGCGCTTCAGGGGGTGGTGAAAAACTGTTTTTT. Protein product: CASSASGGGEKLFF.

This clone appeared a single time. The chain combines TRBV5-1 with TRBJ1-4; D gene unclear. The ends were cut back, 4 bases at V and 7 bases at J, with 14 bases in the middle. CDR3 size: 14 residues. Germline V gene data show CDR1 as SGHRS and CDR2 as YFSETQ. CDR3 bases: TGCGCCAGCAGCCCTACGCTAAGCACTGAAAAACTGTTTTTT. It specifies CASSPTLSTEKLFF.

This sequence joins TRBV5-5 and TRBJ1-4, with D unresolved. The CDR3 spans 16 residues. Germline V lookup: CDR1 SGHKS, CDR2 YYEKEE (reference sequence). V lost 7 bases, J lost 1 base, and 17 bases lay in between. The CDR3, as DNA: TGTGCCAGCTCCTACGTGTTCGGGATAACTAATGAAAAACTGTTTTTT. Protein sequence: CASSYVFGITNEKLFF.

This clone was observed a single time. This rearrangement joins TRBV3-1 (or the pseudogene TRBV3-2) to TRBJ2-6; TRBD1 matches at 9 bases. This CDR3 is 17 amino acids long. V shed 4 bases, J shed 2 bases, and the junction held 6 bases outside the gene matches. Germline values: CDR1 LGHDT, CDR2 YNNKEL (reference sequence). Written as DNA, the CDR3 is TGTGCCAGCAGCCCGGGACAGGGAATAGCTGGGGCCAACGTCCTGACTTTC. Protein: CASSPGQGIAGANVLTF.